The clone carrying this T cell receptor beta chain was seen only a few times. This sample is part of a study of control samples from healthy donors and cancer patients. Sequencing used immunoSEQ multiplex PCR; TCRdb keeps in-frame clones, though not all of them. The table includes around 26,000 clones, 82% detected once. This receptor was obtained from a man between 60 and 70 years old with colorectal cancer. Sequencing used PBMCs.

The CDR3, as DNA: TGCGCCAGCAGCCAAGGGGTAGCGGGGGAGCCCCAGCATTTT. Translation: CASSQGVAGEPQHF. The chain couples TRBV4-3 to TRBJ1-5; D is possibly TRBD1 (5 bases). Germline V lookup: CDR1 LGHNA, CDR2 YSLEER. The CDR3 is 14 amino acids. V gave up 1 base and J gave up 8 bases, with 12 bases separating them.